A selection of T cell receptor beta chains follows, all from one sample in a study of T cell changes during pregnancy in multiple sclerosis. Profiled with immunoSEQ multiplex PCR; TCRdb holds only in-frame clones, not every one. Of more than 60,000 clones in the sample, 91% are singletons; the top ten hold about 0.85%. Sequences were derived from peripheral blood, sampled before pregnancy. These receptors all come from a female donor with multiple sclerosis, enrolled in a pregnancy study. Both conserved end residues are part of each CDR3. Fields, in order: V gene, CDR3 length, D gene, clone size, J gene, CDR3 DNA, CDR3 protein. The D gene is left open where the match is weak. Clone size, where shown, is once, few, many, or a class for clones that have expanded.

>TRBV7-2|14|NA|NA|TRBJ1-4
TGTGCCAGCAGCTTGTCCAGGGAAAATGAAAAACTGTTTTTT
CASSLSRENEKLFF
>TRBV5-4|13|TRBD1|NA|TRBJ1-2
TGTGCCAGCAGCTCCGACAGGGGAGAAGGCTACACCTTC
CASSSDRGEGYTF
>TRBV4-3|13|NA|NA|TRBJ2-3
TGCGCCAGCAGAGGGGTCAGGACAGATACGCAGTATTTT
CASRGVRTDTQYF
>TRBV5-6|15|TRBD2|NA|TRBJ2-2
TGTGCCAGCAGCCCCCGGACGGGGGGAATGGGGGAGCTGTTTTTT
CASSPRTGGMGELFF
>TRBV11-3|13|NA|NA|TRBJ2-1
TGTGCCAGCAGCCCCGGTCCTCGGGGTGAGCAGTTCTTC
CASSPGPRGEQFF
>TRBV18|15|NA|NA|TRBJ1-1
TGTGCCAGCTCACCATTTCAGGGCGGGAACACTGAAGCTTTCTTT
CASSPFQGGNTEAFF
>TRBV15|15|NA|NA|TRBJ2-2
TGTGCCACCAGCACATTTAGGGGTAGTAATGGGGAGCTGTTTTTT
CATSTFRGSNGELFF
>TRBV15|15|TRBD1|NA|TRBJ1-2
TGTGCCACCAGCAGTCCTTCACAGGGGTATAGTGGCTACACCTTC
CATSSPSQGYSGYTF
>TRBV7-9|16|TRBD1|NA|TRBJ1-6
TGTGCCAGCAGCTTAGGCCAGGGGGCTGCAAATTCACCCCTCCACTTT
CASSLGQGAANSPLHF
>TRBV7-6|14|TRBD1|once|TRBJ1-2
TGTGCCAGCAGCTCCTCGACAGGGCCCTATGGCTACACCTTC
CASSSSTGPYGYTF
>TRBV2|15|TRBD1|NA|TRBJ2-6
TGTGCCAGGGGACAGCCACTCTCTGGGGCCAACGTCCTGACTTTC
CARGQPLSGANVLTF
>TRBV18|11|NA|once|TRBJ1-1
TGTGCCAGCTCCCCGTTGGCCGAAGCTTTCTTT
CASSPLAEAFF
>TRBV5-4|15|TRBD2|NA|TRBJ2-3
TGTGCCAGCAGCTTACTAGCGGGGGACACAGATACGCAGTATTTT
CASSLLAGDTDTQYF
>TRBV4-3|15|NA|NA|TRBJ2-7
TGCGCCAGCAGCCAAGATGGCGGGGGCGCCTACGAGCAGTACTTC
CASSQDGGGAYEQYF
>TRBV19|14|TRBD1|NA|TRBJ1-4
TGTGCCAGTAGTGACAGGGCGACTAATGAAAAACTGTTTTTT
CASSDRATNEKLFF
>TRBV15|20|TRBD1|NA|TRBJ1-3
TGTGCCACCAGCAGAGTGGTGGGGACAGGGGGGTTGCACTCTGGAAACACCATATATTTT
CATSRVVGTGGLHSGNTIYF
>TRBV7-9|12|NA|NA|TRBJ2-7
TGTGCCAGCAGCTCGGGGGCCTACGAGCAGTACTTC
CASSSGAYEQYF
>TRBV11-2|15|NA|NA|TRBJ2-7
TGTGCCAGCAGCTTAGGAGGCGGGCAGAGCTACGAGCAGTACTTC
CASSLGGGQSYEQYF
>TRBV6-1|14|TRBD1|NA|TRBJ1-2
TGTGCCAGCAGTGAGCGGCAGGGGGACTATGGCTACACCTTC
CASSERQGDYGYTF
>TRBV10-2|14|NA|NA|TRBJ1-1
TGCGCCAGCAGTGAGAAGGGGTCGGACACTGAAGCTTTCTTT
CASSEKGSDTEAFF
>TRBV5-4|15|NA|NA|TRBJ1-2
TGTGCCAGCAGCTCCTGGGCCGCAAACCCCTATGGCTACACCTTC
CASSSWAANPYGYTF
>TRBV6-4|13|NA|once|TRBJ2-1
TGTGCCAGCAGTGTCGGAGGCAACAATGAGCAGTTCTTC
CASSVGGNNEQFF
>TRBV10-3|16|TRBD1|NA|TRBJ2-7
TGTGCCATCAGTGTAGGATTAGGACAGGGGTCCTACGAGCAGTACTTC
CAISVGLGQGSYEQYF
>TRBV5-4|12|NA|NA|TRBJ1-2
TGTGCCAGCAGCTTGGCAGGCTATGGCTACACCTTC
CASSLAGYGYTF
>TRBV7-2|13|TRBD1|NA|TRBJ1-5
TGTGCCACCGCAGACAGGGCCAGTCAGCCCCAGCATTTT
CATADRASQPQHF
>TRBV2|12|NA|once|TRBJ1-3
TGTGCCAGCAGGCGAGAGGGAAACACCATATATTTT
CASRREGNTIYF
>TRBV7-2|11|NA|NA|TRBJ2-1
TGTGCCAGCAGCTCTTCGTTAGAGCAGTTCTTC
CASSSSLEQFF
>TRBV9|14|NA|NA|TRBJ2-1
TGTGCCAGCAGCGTAGAAGGACAGATGAATGAGCAGTTCTTC
CASSVEGQMNEQFF
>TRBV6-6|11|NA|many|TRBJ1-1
TGTGCCAGCAGCCCCACTGGTATAGCTTTCTTT
CASSPTGIAFF
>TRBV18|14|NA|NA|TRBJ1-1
TGTGCCAGCTCACCAGGAAGGGGGTACACTGAAGCTTTCTTT
CASSPGRGYTEAFF
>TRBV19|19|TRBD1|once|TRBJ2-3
TGTGCCAGTAGTCCCTCTTCCGGGACAGGGGTTTTCCACACAGATACGCAGTATTTT
CASSPSSGTGVFHTDTQYF
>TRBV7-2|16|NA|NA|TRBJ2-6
TGTGCCAGCAGCGACTACACGGGCCTAGGGGCCAACGTCCTGACTTTC
CASSDYTGLGANVLTF
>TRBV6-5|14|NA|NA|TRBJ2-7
TGTGCCAGCCGCACCCCGGGGGAGAAGTACGAGCAGTACTTC
CASRTPGEKYEQYF
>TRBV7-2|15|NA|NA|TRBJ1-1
TGTGCCAGCAGCTTATGGGGGGGCTCGAACACTGAAGCTTTCTTT
CASSLWGGSNTEAFF
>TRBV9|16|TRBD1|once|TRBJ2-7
TGTGCCAGCAGCGTAGCTCCGACCTCAGGGGGCGGGGAGCAGTACTTC
CASSVAPTSGGGEQYF
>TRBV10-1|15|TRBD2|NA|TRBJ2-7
TGCGCCAGCAGCTGCCAGCGGGGAAACTCCTACGAGCAGTACTTC
CASSCQRGNSYEQYF
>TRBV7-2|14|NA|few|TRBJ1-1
TGTGCCAGCAGCTCCCGAGGGGGGGGCACTGAAGCTTTCTTT
CASSSRGGGTEAFF
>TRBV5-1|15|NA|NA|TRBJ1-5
TGCGCCAGCAGCTTTGGTAGCGGGGGGAACGAGCCCCAGCATTTT
CASSFGSGGNEPQHF
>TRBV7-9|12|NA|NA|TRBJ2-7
TGTGCCAGCATGGGCATAATCTACGAGCAGTACTTC
CASMGIIYEQYF
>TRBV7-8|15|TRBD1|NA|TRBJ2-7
TGTGCCAGCAGCTCGGCCCCGGGACAGACCTACGAGCAGTACTTC
CASSSAPGQTYEQYF
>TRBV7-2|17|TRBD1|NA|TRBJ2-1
TGTGCCAGCAGCCTAAGGCCAGGGGGAAGCTCCTACAATGAGCAGTTCTTC
CASSLRPGGSSYNEQFF
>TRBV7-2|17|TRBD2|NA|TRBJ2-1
TGTGCCAGCAGCACCGTCGGGGGGACTACTCCCTACAATGAGCAGTTCTTC
CASSTVGGTTPYNEQFF